This T cell receptor beta chain was sequenced for a study of Ad26.COV2.S vaccination and SARS-CoV-2 variants. Across the study: Participants got Ad26.COV2.S intramuscularly, once or twice 56 days apart.

Study-wide results and caveats: Possible underestimation of total T cell responses by the TCR breadth and depth analyses was noted.

Points on this clone: Its specificity is unknown.

Specified treatment: about 20 received Ad26.COV2.S at low or high dose, single or two shots; a few received placebo; per-sample allocation not given. Samples analyzed were those drawn on day 63 after the first vaccine or placebo injection. The repertoire was sequenced with immunoSEQ multiplex PCR; TCRdb's copy has only in-frame clones and lacks some. The table includes roughly 680,000 clones, roughly 90% detected once. The sequenced sample was peripheral blood, obtained in a trial of Ad26.COV2.S vaccine versus placebo. This receptor was obtained from a person aged 18-60 years who received the Ad26.COV2.S COVID-19 vaccine or a placebo.

CDR3 bases: TGCAGCGTTGAATCCCCGGATCGGCCCGTGCGTACTGAAGCTTTCTTT. Its protein product is CSVESPDRPVRTEAFF. The rearrangement links TRBV29-1 to TRBJ1-1, with unresolved D. The CDR3 has 16 residues. Germline assignment: CDR1 SQVTM and CDR2 ANQGSEA. With 2 bases removed from V and 5 bases from J, the gap between germline ends came to 21 bases.